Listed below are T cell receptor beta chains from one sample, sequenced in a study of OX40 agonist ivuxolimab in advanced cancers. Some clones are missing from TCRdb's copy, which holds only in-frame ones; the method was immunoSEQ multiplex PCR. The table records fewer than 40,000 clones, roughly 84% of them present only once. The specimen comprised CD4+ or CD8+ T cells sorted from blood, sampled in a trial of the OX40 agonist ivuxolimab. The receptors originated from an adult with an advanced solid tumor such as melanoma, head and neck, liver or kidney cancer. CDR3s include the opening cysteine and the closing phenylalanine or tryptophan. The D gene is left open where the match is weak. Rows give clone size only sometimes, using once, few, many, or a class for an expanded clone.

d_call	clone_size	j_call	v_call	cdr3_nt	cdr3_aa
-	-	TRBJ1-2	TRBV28	TGTGCCAGCAGTTTAAGTACCGGGTACAACTTTAACTATGGCTACACCTTC	CASSLSTGYNFNYGYTF
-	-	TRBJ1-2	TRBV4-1	TGCGCCAGCAGCCAAGACCCCGCCTCCTATGGCTACACCTTC	CASSQDPASYGYTF
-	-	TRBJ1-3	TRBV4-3	TGCGCCAGCAGCCAAGATTCCTCTGGAAACACCATATATTTT	CASSQDSSGNTIYF
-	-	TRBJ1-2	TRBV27	TGTGCCAGCAGATGGGCCGGGGGCTCTAACTATGGCTACACCTTC	CASRWAGGSNYGYTF
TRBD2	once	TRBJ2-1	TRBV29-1	TGCAGCGTTGAAGGGACTAGCGGGTCGTCGAGCTCCTACAATGAGCAGTTCTTC	CSVEGTSGSSSSYNEQFF
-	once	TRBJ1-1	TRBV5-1	TGCGCCAGCAGCCCAAGGGGTTTCGACACTGAAGCTTTCTTT	CASSPRGFDTEAFF
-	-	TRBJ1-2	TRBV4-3	TGCGCCAGCAGCCCACGAGGGACGGGAAATTATGGCTACACCTTC	CASSPRGTGNYGYTF
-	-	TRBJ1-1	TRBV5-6	TGTGCCAGCAGCCCAGAGTTAAGGAACACTGAAGCTTTCTTT	CASSPELRNTEAFF
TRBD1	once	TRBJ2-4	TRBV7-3	TGTGCCAGCAGCTTTACAGGGGGCGGCAAAAACATTCAGTACTTC	CASSFTGGGKNIQYF
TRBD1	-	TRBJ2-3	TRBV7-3	TGTGCCAGCAGCTTAAGAGGGGGCGGTACAGATACGCAGTATTTT	CASSLRGGGTDTQYF
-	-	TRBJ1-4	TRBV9	TGTGCCAGCAGCCCCCGTGGAGGATGGGATGAAAAACTGTTTTTT	CASSPRGGWDEKLFF
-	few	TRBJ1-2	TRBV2	TGTGCCAGTCTGGAGGGGAACTATGGCTACACCTTC	CASLEGNYGYTF
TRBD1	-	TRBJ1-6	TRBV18	TGTGCCAGCTCACCAGGGACAGGGGGGCGGAATTCACCCCTCCACTTT	CASSPGTGGRNSPLHF
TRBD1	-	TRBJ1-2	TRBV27	TGTGCCAGCAGTAACCACCGGGACAGGGGAAACTATGGCTACACCTTC	CASSNHRDRGNYGYTF
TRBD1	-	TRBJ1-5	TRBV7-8	TGTGCCAGCAGCCTCGGACAGGGGGCGAACCAGCCCCAGCATTTT	CASSLGQGANQPQHF
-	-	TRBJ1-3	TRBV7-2	TGTGCCAGCAGCGAACAGCTCACTGGAAACACCATATATTTT	CASSEQLTGNTIYF
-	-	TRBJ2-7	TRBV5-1	TGCGCCAGCAGCTTGAGAGGAGAGGACTACGAGCAGTACTTC	CASSLRGEDYEQYF
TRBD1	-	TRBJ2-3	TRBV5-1	TGCGCCAGCAGCTTGGAAGACAGGGATGCAGATACGCAGTATTTT	CASSLEDRDADTQYF
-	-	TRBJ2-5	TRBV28	TGTGCCAGCAGTTTTAGGGGCCTGGAGCCAATCCAGTACTTC	CASSFRGLEPIQYF
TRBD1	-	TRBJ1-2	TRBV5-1	TGCGCCACGTCCCGGGGGACAGGGGGCGACTATGGCTACACCTTC	CATSRGTGGDYGYTF
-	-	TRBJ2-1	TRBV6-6	TGTGCCAGCAGTTACGGGGACTGGGTCTACAATGAGCAGTTCTTC	CASSYGDWVYNEQFF
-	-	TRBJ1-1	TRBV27	TGTGCCAGCCATTCCGGGACCGAAGCTTTCTTT	CASHSGTEAFF
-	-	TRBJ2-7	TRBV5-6	TGTGCCAGCAGCTTGGCCGGGAACCCCTACGAGCAGTACTTC	CASSLAGNPYEQYF
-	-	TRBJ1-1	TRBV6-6	TGTGCCAGCAGTTACTCCCCATCGATGAACACTGAAGCTTTCTTT	CASSYSPSMNTEAFF
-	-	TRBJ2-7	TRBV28	TGTGCCAGCAGCCCGAGCAGGGGAACCTACGAGCAGTACTTC	CASSPSRGTYEQYF
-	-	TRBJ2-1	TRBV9	TGTGCCAGCAGCGTAGGGCTCGTATCCTACAATGAGCAGTTCTTC	CASSVGLVSYNEQFF
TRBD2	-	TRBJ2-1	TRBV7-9	TGTGCCAGCAGCGCCCTCACTAGCGGGAGTGGCAATGAGCAGTTCTTC	CASSALTSGSGNEQFF
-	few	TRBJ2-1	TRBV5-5	TGTGCCAGCAGTTCCAGGACAAGAGCTGTAATTTCCTACAATGAGCAGTTCTTC	CASSSRTRAVISYNEQFF
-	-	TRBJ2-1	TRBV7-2	TGTGCCAGCAGCTTAGTCCCGCTAAACAATGAGCAGTTCTTC	CASSLVPLNNEQFF
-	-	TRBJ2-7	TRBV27	TGTGCCAGCAGTTTGCAGGGCCCCTACGAGCAGTACTTC	CASSLQGPYEQYF
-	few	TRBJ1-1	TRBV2	TGTGCCAGCAGTGAACTGCGTCCCTCGGGCACTGAAGCTTTCTTT	CASSELRPSGTEAFF
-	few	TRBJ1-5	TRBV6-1	TGTGCCAGCAGCGCTGAGGAAGGGGGGAATCAGCCCCAGCATTTT	CASSAEEGGNQPQHF
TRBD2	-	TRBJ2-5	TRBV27	TGTGCCAGCAGTTTATCGGTAGCGGGGGGCCTGGAGACCCAGTACTTC	CASSLSVAGGLETQYF
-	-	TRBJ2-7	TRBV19	TGTGCCAGTAGTATCCCCAGCCCAGGGGCCTACGAGCAGTACTTC	CASSIPSPGAYEQYF
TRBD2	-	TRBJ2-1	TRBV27	TGTGCCAGCAGCCCCATCCAGGGACTAGCGGTATACAATGAGCAGTTCTTC	CASSPIQGLAVYNEQFF
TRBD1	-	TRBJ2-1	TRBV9	TGTGCCAGCAGCGTAGGGACAGGGCCCTACAATGAGCAGTTCTTC	CASSVGTGPYNEQFF
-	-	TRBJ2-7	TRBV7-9	TGTGCCAGCAGCCTAATTGCAGGGTACGAGCAGTACTTC	CASSLIAGYEQYF
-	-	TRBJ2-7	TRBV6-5	TGTGCCAGCAGCTTTACCTCCTACGAGCAGTACTTC	CASSFTSYEQYF
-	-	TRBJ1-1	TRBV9	TGTGCCAGCAGCCCAGGGGCCACTGAAGCTTTCTTT	CASSPGATEAFF
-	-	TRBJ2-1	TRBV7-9	TGTGCCAGCAGCTTAGAATTGACGGGCCAACCCCTTCATGAGCAGTTCTTC	CASSLELTGQPLHEQFF
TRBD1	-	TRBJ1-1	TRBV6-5	TGTGCCACCAATACCCACAGGGGAGAAACTGAAGCTTTCTTT	CATNTHRGETEAFF
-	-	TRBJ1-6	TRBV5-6	TGTGCCAGCAGCTTGGTGGGCCTGTCATCACCCCTCCACTTT	CASSLVGLSSPLHF
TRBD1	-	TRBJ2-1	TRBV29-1	TGCAGCGTGACAGGGCTCGGCAATGAGCAGTTCTTC	CSVTGLGNEQFF
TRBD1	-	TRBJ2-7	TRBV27	TGTGCCAGCAGTCCCGGGACAGGGGGGTACGAGCAGTACTTC	CASSPGTGGYEQYF
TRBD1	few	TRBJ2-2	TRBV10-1	TGCGCCAGCAGTGAGGCCAGGGGGTTCACCGGGGAGCTGTTTTTT	CASSEARGFTGELFF
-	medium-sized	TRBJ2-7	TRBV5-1	TGCGCCAGCAGCTGGGGAATCTCCTACGAGCAGTACTTC	CASSWGISYEQYF
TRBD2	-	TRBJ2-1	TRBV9	TGTGCCAGCAGCGCCTTAGCGGGAGAGTTTGGCAATGAGCAGTTCTTC	CASSALAGEFGNEQFF
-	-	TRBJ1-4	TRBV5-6	TGTGCCAGCAGCTTCTTCGGACAGTCTAATGAAAAACTGTTTTTT	CASSFFGQSNEKLFF